These 32 T cell receptor beta chains share one sample of origin, sequenced in a study of shared clonotypes between healthy human individuals. Produced via immunoSEQ multiplex PCR; TCRdb's table is partial and in-frame only. The sample has roughly 500,000 clones; roughly 80% are singletons. Sequencing was carried out using PBMCs. These receptors all stem from a woman between 40 and 50 years old in good health. Some clones in this sample may be carry-over from other donors' samples.

On this clone: A far larger clone differs by one base, so this is likely a read error. The CDR3 DNA sequence: TGTGCCATCAGTGTTGGGGGGACAGTGAACACCGGGGAGCTGTTTTTT. It is translated as CAISVGGTVNTGELFF. The chain combines TRBV10-3 with TRBJ2-2, with a weak D call TRBD1 (7 bases). The CDR3 is 16 residues long. Germline CDR1 and CDR2: ENHRY and SYGVKD. Trimming took 4 bases from V and 1 from J, leaving 13 bases between them.

This clone turned up a few times. A far larger clone differs by one base, so this is likely a read error. In the same sample, other DNA sequences code for this CDR3. The chain is built from TRBV29-1 and TRBJ2-1; D may be TRBD1 (5 bases). The length of the CDR3 is 13 residues. The V gene lost 6 bases and the J gene lost 5 bases, with 14 bases spanning the gap. Germline assignment: CDR1 SQVTM and CDR2 ANQGSEA. The CDR3 loop is CSVAVTGNNEQFF. In DNA, the CDR3 is TGCAGCGTCGCTGTTACAGGTAACAATGAGCAGTTCTTC.

The rearrangement links TRBV27 to TRBJ1-1; D remains unclear. Trimming removed 4 bases from V and 8 bases from J, with 14 bases in between. The germline V gene encodes CDR1 MNHEY and CDR2 SMNVEV (reference sequence). CDR3 size: 13 residues. The CDR3: CASSSWIGGEAFF. The CDR3 nucleotides read TGTGCCAGCAGTTCTTGGATCGGTGGCGAAGCTTTCTTT.

The chain combines TRBV6-6 with TRBJ2-1, with 10 bases matching TRBD2. Germline values: CDR1 MNHNY, CDR2 SVGAGI (reference sequence). The trim removed 6 bases at V and 3 bases at J, leaving 2 bases unmatched. The CDR3 totals 14 residues. Written as DNA, the CDR3 is TGTGCCAGCAGGCTAGCGGGGGTCTACAATGAGCAGTTCTTC. It is translated as CASRLAGVYNEQFF.

The chain has TRBV18 and TRBJ2-5, with 8 positions matching TRBD2. This CDR3 spans 15 amino acids. Germline lookup yields CDR1 KGHSH and CDR2 LQKENI. V shed 5 bases, J shed 5 bases, and the junction held 10 bases outside the gene matches. The CDR3 bases are TGTGCCAGCTCAGAAAATAGCGGGGAAGGTGAGACCCAGTACTTC. This sequence encodes CASSENSGEGETQYF.

The chain recombines TRBV11-2 with TRBJ2-4; 7 bases fit TRBD1. Germline assignment: CDR1 SGHAT and CDR2 FQNNGV. Trimming at V came to 0 bases and at J to 2 bases, leaving 16 bases not matched to a gene. The CDR3 length is 20 residues. The CDR3 is CASSLEPSSARGRTKNIQYF. For the CDR3, the DNA is TGTGCCAGCAGCTTAGAACCCTCGTCCGCTAGGGGGCGAACCAAAAACATTCAGTACTTC.

This clone has only a few counts. Within the sample, other DNA sequences also encode this same CDR3. The V and J genes are TRBV7-2 and TRBJ2-3; 10 bases are shared with TRBD2. The CDR3 length is 15 residues. Germline CDR1 SGHTA, CDR2 FQGNSA. Trimming at V came to 0 bases and at J to 6 bases, leaving 3 bases not matched to a gene. CDR3 region: CASSLASGRSDTQYF. The DNA for the CDR3 is TGTGCCAGCAGCTTAGCTAGCGGGAGGTCGGATACGCAGTATTTT.

The chain employs TRBV19 and TRBJ1-1; 7 nucleotides agree with TRBD1. With V trimmed by 2 bases and J by 3 bases, 0 bases remained unmatched. The CDR3 has 13 residues. Germline-derived CDR1 and CDR2 are LNHDA and SQIVND (reference sequence). In DNA form, the CDR3 reads TGTGCCAGTAGTATACAGGGGGACACTGAAGCTTTCTTT. As protein: CASSIQGDTEAFF.

This clone has a single count. This is likely an artifact of a read error, given a far larger clone one base away. The chain carries TRBV27 and TRBJ1-1, with TRBD1 identical over 9 bases. Losses at the gene ends were 4 bases for V and 1 base for J; bases not matched to a gene: 7. This CDR3 contains 16 residues. Germline-derived CDR1 and CDR2 are MNHEY and SMNVEV (reference sequence). CDR3: CASSSPYRGRNTEAFF. The DNA of the CDR3 is TGTGCCAGCAGTTCCCCCTACAGGGGGCGGAACACTGAAGCTTTCTTT.

The rearrangement joins TRBV28 to TRBJ2-3; TRBD2 aligns across 14 bases. Germline CDR1 MDHEN, CDR2 SYDVKM. Trimming took 5 bases from V and 3 from J; bases not matched to a gene: 4. The CDR3 extends over 16 amino acids. The CDR3 is CASSPRTSGRTDTQYF. The CDR3 nucleotides read TGTGCCAGCAGTCCTAGGACTAGCGGGAGGACAGATACGCAGTATTTT. Full variable domain (rest looked up from reference TRBV28 and TRBJ2-3): DVKVTQSSRYLVKRTGEKVFLECVQDMDHENMFWYRQDPGLGLRLIYFSYDVKMKEKGDIPEGYSVSREKKERFSLILESASTNQTSMYLCASSPRTSGRTDTQYFGPGTRLTVL.

This clone came up many times. The chain joins TRBV7-9 to TRBJ2-2; a possible D gene is TRBD1 (6 bases). This CDR3 comprises 15 residues. Germline V gives CDR1 SEHNR, CDR2 FQNEAQ (reference sequence). V shed 3 bases and J shed 7 bases, with 15 bases lying between them. The chain's CDR3 is CASSFAQGLIGELFF. CDR3 nucleotides: TGTGCCAGCAGCTTCGCCCAGGGGTTAATCGGGGAGCTGTTTTTT.

On this clone: Other DNA sequences in this specimen translate into the identical CDR3. The chain uses TRBV18 and TRBJ2-7; no reliable D call. This CDR3 has 13 amino acids. Germline assignment: CDR1 KGHSH and CDR2 LQKENI. Trimming left V 0 bases short and J 0 bases short, with 3 bases between. CDR3 residues: CASSPPFSYEQYF. In DNA form, the CDR3 reads TGTGCCAGCTCACCACCTTTCTCCTACGAGCAGTACTTC.

The CDR3 loop reads CASSLGSPFRGEKLFF. The CDR3 DNA follows: TGTGCCAGCAGCTTGGGTTCTCCCTTCCGGGGAGAAAAACTGTTTTTT. The V call is TRBV5-5, the J call TRBJ1-4; D is uncertain. The CDR3 is 16 residues long. V lost 0 bases, J lost 8 bases, and 17 bases lay in between. The V gene's germline CDR1 is SGHKS and CDR2 YYEKEE (reference sequence).

The chain joins TRBV28 to TRBJ1-5; tentative D call: TRBD1 (6 bases). Germline CDR1 and CDR2: MDHEN and SYDVKM. The CDR3 has 13 residues. V lost 5 bases and J 6 bases, leaving 11 bases between the germline ends. The DNA of the CDR3 is TGTGCCAGCAGTCCCGCAGGGGTTCAGCCCCAGCATTTT. It is translated as CASSPAGVQPQHF.

The chain links TRBV30 to TRBJ2-7; 8 nucleotides agree with TRBD1. The CDR3 runs to 14 residues. Germline CDR1 reads GTSNPN; CDR2 reads SVGIG (reference sequence). J gave up 6 bases and V 4 bases, and 11 bases lay outside the gene matches. The chain's CDR3 is CAWTRTGSTGEQYF. The CDR3 nucleotides read TGTGCCTGGACCAGGACAGGGTCGACGGGCGAGCAGTACTTC.

The chain employs TRBV6-1 and TRBJ2-7; 8 bases are shared with TRBD2. Germline V CDR1 and CDR2: MNHNS, SASEGT. The CDR3 contains 14 residues. J was trimmed by 3 bases and V by 7 bases; bases with no gene match: 8. The chain's CDR3 is CASTPSGRIYEQYF. The CDR3 coding sequence is TGTGCCAGCACCCCCAGCGGGAGAATCTACGAGCAGTACTTC.

A note on this clone: A read error may produce the germline difference seen at one junction end. This sample also contains other DNA sequences that code for the same CDR3. The chain joins TRBV4-2 to TRBJ2-1; 10 bases are a match to TRBD2. Germline CDR1 LGHNA, CDR2 YNFKEQ. This CDR3 has 20 residues. The CDR3 reads CASSQDIGAGGLISYNEQFF. CDR3 nucleotides: TGTGCTAGCAGCCAAGATATAGGAGCGGGAGGGCTCATTTCCTACAATGAGCAGTTCTTC.

Points on this clone: A far larger clone is off by one base, so a read error is likely. This rearrangement joins TRBV28 to TRBJ1-1; a weak D match, TRBD1 (6 bases). CDR3 size: 15 residues. CDR1 MDHEN and CDR2 SYDVKM come from the germline V gene. In nucleotides, the CDR3 is TGTGCCAGCAGTGCCGCCGGGACATCGAACACTGAAGCTTCCTTT. It encodes CASSAAGTSNTEASF.

The chain is built from TRBV7-2 and TRBJ2-5; D is possibly TRBD2 (5 bases). The CDR3 is 16 amino acids. The V and J ends lost 5 bases and 0 bases respectively, with 16 bases between them. Per germline, CDR1 SGHTA and CDR2 FQGNSA. The DNA of the CDR3 is TGTGCCAGCAGCCTGGAGGCACCGCCGTACCAAGAGACCCAGTACTTC. This codes for CASSLEAPPYQETQYF.

The chain links TRBV10-3 to TRBJ2-7; D is possibly TRBD2 (5 bases). Trimming took 4 bases from V and 2 from J, leaving 9 bases between them. This CDR3 spans 13 amino acids. Germline CDR1 and CDR2: ENHRY and SYGVKD. The CDR3 coding sequence is TGTGCCATCAGTGGCCCGGGAACCTACGAGCAGTACTTC. Protein: CAISGPGTYEQYF.

The chain joins TRBV29-1 to TRBJ2-2; D is possibly TRBD2 (5 bases). This CDR3 is built from 14 residues. V lost 3 bases and J lost 7, with 15 bases in between. Germline V CDR1 and CDR2: SQVTM, ANQGSEA. This CDR3 is CSVDNGVHDGELFF. The CDR3 DNA reads TGCAGCGTTGACAACGGGGTACACGACGGGGAGCTGTTTTTT.

V and J are TRBV7-9 and TRBJ2-7; 10 nucleotides align to TRBD1. Germline values: CDR1 SEHNR, CDR2 FQNEAQ (reference sequence). With 5 bases clipped from V and 2 bases from J, the junction kept 6 bases outside the gene matches. The CDR3 totals 15 residues. The CDR3 DNA reads as TGTGCCAGCAGCCTGGGGACAGGGGTTACCTACGAGCAGTACTTC. Translated, it gives CASSLGTGVTYEQYF. Using reference TRBV7-9 and TRBJ2-7 for the parts outside the CDR3, the full variable domain is DTGVSQNPRHKITKRGQNVTFRCDPISEHNRLYWYRQTLGQGPEFLTYFQNEAQLEKSRLLSDRFSAERPKGSFSTLEIQRTEQGDSAMYLCASSLGTGVTYEQYFGPGTRLTVT.

CDR3 region: CASSVAPPGANSPLHF. In nucleotides, the CDR3 is TGTGCCAGCAGCGTAGCCCCGCCAGGGGCCAATTCACCCCTCCACTTT. V usage is TRBV9 and J usage is TRBJ1-6; TRBD1 might be the D (6 bases). CDR3 length equals 16 residues. From germline, CDR1 is SGDLS and CDR2 YYNGEE. Trimming removed 0 bases from V and 7 bases from J, with 14 bases in between.

This chain uses TRBV19 with TRBJ2-2, with 9 bases fitting TRBD1. The CDR3 is made up of 14 amino acids. Trimming cost V 6 bases and J 3 bases; bases outside gene matches: 2. In germline, CDR1 is LNHDA, CDR2 SQIVND (reference sequence). This CDR3 reads CASSDRGDTGELFF. In nucleotides, the CDR3 is TGTGCCAGTAGCGACAGGGGGGACACCGGGGAGCTGTTTTTT.

As DNA, the CDR3 is TGTGCCAGGACCCAGCGGGACGTATCAGATACGCAGTATTTT. Encoded protein: CARTQRDVSDTQYF. The chain joins TRBV7-6 to TRBJ2-3, with TRBD2 identical over 7 bases. The germline V gene encodes CDR1 SGHVS and CDR2 FNYEAQ. The CDR3 has 14 residues. V was clipped by 9 bases and J by 4 bases; unmatched bases: 10.

DNA of the CDR3: TGTGCCAGCAGCTTGACCTCTCGGGAGGGCCGTAATGAGCAGTTCTTC. Amino acid sequence: CASSLTSREGRNEQFF. This rearrangement joins TRBV7-2 to TRBJ2-1; 8 positions agree with TRBD2. The CDR3 totals 16 residues. Trimming at V came to 3 bases and at J to 7 bases, leaving 11 bases not matched to a gene. The germline CDR1 and CDR2 sequences are SGHTA and FQGNSA.

As regards this clone: The sample carries other DNA sequences with the same CDR3. The chain carries TRBV9 and TRBJ2-2, with 9 nucleotides matching TRBD2. The CDR3 has 15 residues. Germline CDR1 reads SGDLS; CDR2 reads YYNGEE. V dropped 2 bases and J dropped 2; count of bases not matched to a gene: 1. This chain's CDR3 is CASSVTSGNTGELFF. As DNA, the CDR3 is TGTGCCAGCAGCGTGACTAGCGGTAACACCGGGGAGCTGTTTTTT.

This chain links TRBV2 with TRBJ1-6; a possible D gene is TRBD1 (5 bases). V was clipped by 3 bases and J by 7 bases, with 19 bases between them. The CDR3 has 17 amino acids. The germline CDR1 and CDR2 sequences are SNHLY and FYNNEI. The chain's CDR3 is CASSEGRLGGWNSPLHF. The CDR3 DNA is TGTGCCAGCAGTGAGGGGCGGTTGGGAGGGTGGAATTCACCCCTCCACTTT.

Notes on this clone: Given a much more abundant clone one base away, this may be a read error. Other DNA sequences in the same sample also yield this CDR3. The CDR3 sequence is CAWSRGANYGYTF. CDR3 nucleotide sequence: TGTGCCTGGAGCAGGGGCGCCAACTATGGCTACACCTTC. The chain recombines TRBV30 with TRBJ1-2; maybe TRBD1 (6 bases). This CDR3 spans 13 amino acids. The germline V and J ends were trimmed by 3 bases and 2 bases, with 10 bases remaining between them. Germline values: CDR1 GTSNPN, CDR2 SVGIG (reference sequence). Looking up the rest from reference TRBV30 and TRBJ1-2 gives the full variable domain: SQTIHQWPATLVQPVGSPLSLECTVEGTSNPNLYWYRQAAGRGLQLLFYSVGIGQISSEVPQNLSASRPQDRQFILSSKKLLLSDSGFYLCAWSRGANYGYTFGSGTRLTVV.

The rearrangement uses TRBV11-1 and TRBJ2-1; 7 nucleotides align to TRBD1. The germline V gene has CDR1 SGHAT and CDR2 FQDESV (reference sequence). The CDR3 covers 16 residues. The ends lost 8 bases at V and 5 bases at J; junction bases unmatched: 15. CDR3 loop: CASRDTVTGFDNEQFF. The CDR3 bases are TGTGCCAGCCGCGATACAGTGACAGGGTTCGACAATGAGCAGTTCTTC. The full variable domain, its missing parts supplied by reference TRBV11-1 and TRBJ2-1, is EAEVAQSPRYKITEKSQAVAFWCDPISGHATLYWYRQILGQGPELLVQFQDESVVDDSQLPKDRFSAERLKGVDSTLKIQPAELGDSAMYLCASRDTVTGFDNEQFFGPGTRLTVL.

The chain carries TRBV5-4 and TRBJ2-3, with TRBD2 as a possible D gene (6 bases). V gave up 4 bases and J gave up 3 bases, with 15 bases separating them. Per germline, CDR1 SGHNT and CDR2 YYREEE (reference sequence). The length of the CDR3 is 15 residues. In nucleotides, the CDR3 is TGTGCCAGCAGCGCGGGGTCTGGCCCAACAGATACGCAGTATTTT. Translated, it gives CASSAGSGPTDTQYF.

The chain couples TRBV5-1 to TRBJ1-1; D gene uncertain. V gave up 5 bases and J gave up 1 base, with 9 bases separating them. The CDR3 runs 13 residues. Germline V lookup: CDR1 SGHRS, CDR2 YFSETQ. The CDR3 coding sequence is TGCGCCAGCAGTTCTAGTGGGAACACTGAAGCTTTCTTT. This sequence encodes CASSSSGNTEAFF.